Presented here are 9 T cell receptor beta chains from one specimen sequenced in a study of T cells in Graves' hyperthyroidism and ophthalmopathy. Template material for amplifying TCR beta CDR3 regions consisted of RNA transcripts. In the first-round RT-PCR of the TCR CDR3, the HTBI primer set was used. TCRdb re-derived calls from the multiplex PCR reads in MiXCR, one entry per CDR3 protein. Of 300,000 to 400,000 distinct CDR3 sequences listed, around 20% were seen once; the top ten hold roughly 52%. Sequencing was performed on blood. These TCRs come from a woman aged 45-60 years with Graves' hyperthyroidism.

In its sample, this clonotype was seen many times. This chain connects TRBV29-1 to TRBJ2-1; 10 nucleotides line up with TRBD2. V shed 7 bases and J 8 bases; nucleotides not matched to a gene: 11. The CDR3 is 14 residues long. Looked up from germline, CDR1 is SQVTM and CDR2 is ANQGSEA. The CDR3: CSGSGLARGDEQFF. The CDR3 nucleotides are TGCAGCGGTTCGGGACTAGCGCGGGGGGATGAGCAGTTCTTC.

This clonotype was counted only a few times. The J gene is TRBJ1-1, the V gene TRBV20-1; D is uncertain. The CDR3 sequence is 10 residues long. Germline V gene lookup returns CDR1 DFQATT and CDR2 SNEGSKA (reference sequence). V gave up 3 bases and J gave up 9 bases, with 8 bases separating them. CDR3 in amino acids: CSARAEKAFF. In DNA form, the CDR3 reads TGCAGTGCTAGGGCGGAGAAAGCTTTCTTT.

This clonotype was seen many times. The chain combines TRBV7-8 with TRBJ2-7; D unresolved. Germline V gives CDR1 SGHVS, CDR2 FQNEAQ. The CDR3 sequence is 14 residues long. The germline V and J ends were trimmed by 1 base and 3 bases, with 10 bases remaining between them. The CDR3 sequence: CASSLDRIGYEQYF. In DNA form, the CDR3 reads TGTGCCAGCAGCTTAGACCGAATCGGCTACGAGCAGTACTTC.

This chain connects TRBV7-8 to TRBJ1-2; 10 positions match TRBD1. The germline V gene encodes CDR1 SGHVS and CDR2 FQNEAQ. The junction had 9 bases not matched to a gene; V was cut back by 4 bases and J by 4 bases. This CDR3 has 16 amino acids. For the CDR3, the DNA is TGTGCCAGCAGCTGGCGGGACAGGGGCCCCCCCTATGGCTACACCTTC. This encodes CASSWRDRGPPYGYTF. Full variable domain (outside the CDR3, taken from reference TRBV7-8 and TRBJ1-2): GAGVSQSPRYKVAKRGQDVALRCDPISGHVSLFWYQQALGQGPEFLTYFQNEAQLDKSGLPSDRFFAERPEGSVSTLKIQRTQQEDSAVYLCASSWRDRGPPYGYTFGSGTRLTVV.

Regarding this clonotype: A much larger clone is a single base away; this may be a read error. The chain uses TRBV11-2 and TRBJ2-5, with no clear D. Germline values: CDR1 SGHAT, CDR2 FQNNGV. The CDR3 runs to 14 residues. This chain's CDR3 is CASSQDGPQESQYF. CDR3 coding DNA: TGTGCCAGCAGCCAAGACGGGCCCCAAGAGAGCCAGTACTTC.

The rearrangement uses TRBV28 and TRBJ2-1; 11 bases match TRBD1. With 5 bases clipped from V and 9 bases from J, the junction kept 12 bases outside the gene matches. Germline V lookup: CDR1 MDHEN, CDR2 SYDVKM. The CDR3 consists of 16 residues. CDR3: CASSPGGQGARGEQFF. CDR3 in DNA: TGTGCCAGCAGTCCCGGAGGACAGGGGGCTCGGGGTGAGCAGTTCTTC.

In its sample, this clonotype was seen many times. The chain joins TRBV7-8 to TRBJ2-2; the match to TRBD1 covers 7 bases. J gave up 2 bases and V 3 bases, and 9 bases lay outside the gene matches. The CDR3 contains 17 residues. In germline, CDR1 is SGHVS, CDR2 FQNEAQ. In DNA form, the CDR3 reads TGTGCCAGCAGCTTGGGCCGGGACAGTCGTAACACCGGGGAGCTGTTTTTT. Amino acid sequence: CASSLGRDSRNTGELFF.

J is TRBJ1-4 and V is TRBV20-1, with a tentative D call TRBD1 (6 bases). Trimming pared 6 bases from V and 8 bases from J, leaving 19 bases between. The CDR3 consists of 14 residues. Germline V CDR1 and CDR2: DFQATT, SNEGSKA (reference sequence). CDR3 protein: CSATASGAGEKLFF. The CDR3 bases are TGCAGTGCGACAGCCTCAGGGGCTGGGGAAAAACTGTTTTTT.

This clonotype was seen more than once but under ten times. J is TRBJ2-5 and V is TRBV7-3; tentatively, D is TRBD2 (5 bases). This CDR3 is 15 amino acids long. CDR1 is SGHTA and CDR2 is FQGTGA in the germline V gene. Trimming cost V 1 base and J 3 bases, with 12 bases left between them. The CDR3 sequence is CASSLIGGWEETQYF. In DNA, the CDR3 is TGTGCCAGCAGCTTAATAGGCGGGTGGGAAGAGACCCAGTACTTC.